The sample holds many counts of the clone carrying this T cell receptor beta chain. The antigen remains unidentified. TCRdb used MiXCR to reprocess the RACE reads, holding one entry per CDR3 protein. The data show approximately 80,000 distinct CDR3 sequences, with 10% to 15% seen just once and roughly 6% held by the top ten. This record comes from a study of human T cells and chemical hapten exposure. General observations from the study: Donors were affected by alopecia, so their immune reaction might vary from that of healthy individuals.

This sample's time point: patch test 3, about 24 weeks after DPC sensitization. This sample's treatment: therapeutic diphenylcyclopropenone sensitization with weekly scalp DPC. Researchers sampled blood before each patch test went on. Sample donors consisted of patients with alopecia, aged 18 to 70 years, who were suitable for DPC. CDR1 and CDR2 from the germline V gene are GTSNPN and SVGIG (reference sequence). This CDR3 has 14 residues. The germline V and J ends were trimmed by 5 bases and 1 base, with 9 bases remaining between them. The sequences come from whole blood, collected in connection with sensitization to the hapten diphenylcyclopropenone (DPC). This chain joins TRBV30 and TRBJ1-6; no reliable D call. This sequence originates from a woman aged 45-65 years with alopecia areata. Some clones in this sample may be carry-over from other donors' samples. The CDR3 DNA reads TGTGCCTGGCTCTCTGGGTCCTATAATTCACCCCTCCACTTT. Amino acids: CAWLSGSYNSPLHF.